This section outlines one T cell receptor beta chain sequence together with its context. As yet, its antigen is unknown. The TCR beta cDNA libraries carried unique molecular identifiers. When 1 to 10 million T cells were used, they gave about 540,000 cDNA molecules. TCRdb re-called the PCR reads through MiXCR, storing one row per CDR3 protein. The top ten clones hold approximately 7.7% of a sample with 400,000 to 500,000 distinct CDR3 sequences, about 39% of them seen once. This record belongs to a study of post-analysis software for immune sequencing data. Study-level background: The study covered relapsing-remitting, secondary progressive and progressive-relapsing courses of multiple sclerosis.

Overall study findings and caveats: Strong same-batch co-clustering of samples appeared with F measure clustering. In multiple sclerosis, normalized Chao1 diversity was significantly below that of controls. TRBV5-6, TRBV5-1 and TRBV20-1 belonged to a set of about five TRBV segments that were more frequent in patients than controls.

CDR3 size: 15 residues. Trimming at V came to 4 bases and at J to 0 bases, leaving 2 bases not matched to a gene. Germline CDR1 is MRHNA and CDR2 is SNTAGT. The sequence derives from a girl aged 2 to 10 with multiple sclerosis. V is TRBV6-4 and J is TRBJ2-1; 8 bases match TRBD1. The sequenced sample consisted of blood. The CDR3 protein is CASSAGQGSYNEQFF. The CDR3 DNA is TGTGCCAGCAGTGCCGGACAGGGCTCCTACAATGAGCAGTTCTTC.